This T cell receptor (beta chain) was retrieved from a study of blood T cell repertoires in COVID-19. TCRdb keeps only in-frame clones here, not all; method: immunoSEQ multiplex PCR. The sample shows some 100,000 clones, over 75% of them seen only once. This receptor was taken from a woman aged 60 to 75 with acute or convalescent COVID-19. Sequencing was carried out using peripheral blood.

The chain's CDR3 is CASSLGQFNQPQHF. As DNA, the CDR3 is TGCGCCAGCAGCTTGGGACAGTTTAATCAGCCCCAGCATTTT. This chain links TRBV5-1 with TRBJ1-5, with D possibly TRBD1 on 5 matching bases. This CDR3 has 14 amino acids. The germline CDR1 and CDR2 sequences are SGHRS and YFSETQ. Trimming shortened V by 0 bases and J by 4 bases, and 8 bases separated the two germline ends.